These 15 T cell receptor beta chains came from one sample sequenced in a study of STAT5B mutations in CD4+ large granular lymphocyte leukemia. Produced via immunoSEQ multiplex PCR; TCRdb's table is partial and in-frame only. The sample yields roughly 30,000 clones, around 72% seen once. The material sequenced was CD4+ T cells from blood buffy coats. The receptors come from a human donor in good health.

V gene TRBV19 combines with J gene TRBJ2-3; D is unresolved. This CDR3 has 15 residues. Per germline, CDR1 LNHDA and CDR2 SQIVND (reference sequence). The V gene lost 3 bases and the J gene lost 0 bases, with 10 bases spanning the gap. For the CDR3, the DNA is TGTGCCAGTAGTATCCGTGGAGACAGCACAGATACGCAGTATTTT. It codes for CASSIRGDSTDTQYF. Supplemented by reference TRBV19 and TRBJ2-3, the full variable domain reads DGGITQSPKYLFRKEGQNVTLSCEQNLNHDAMYWYRQDPGQGLRLIYYSQIVNDFQKGDIAEGYSVSREKKESFPLTVTSAQKNPTAFYLCASSIRGDSTDTQYFGPGTRLTVL.

The chain links TRBV2 to TRBJ1-5, with 8 positions matching TRBD1. Germline lookup yields CDR1 SNHLY and CDR2 FYNNEI. The J segment lost 1 base and the V segment lost 5 bases, leaving 7 bases of the junction unmatched. The CDR3 extends over 16 amino acids. The CDR3 region has the DNA TGTGCCAGCAGTATTAGGGACAGGAACAGCAATCAGCCCCAGCATTTT. Its protein is CASSIRDRNSNQPQHF.

V and J are TRBV5-4 and TRBJ1-4, with D perhaps matching TRBD1 (5 bases). The CDR3 sequence is 17 residues long. Germline V gives CDR1 SGHNT, CDR2 YYREEE (reference sequence). Trimming took off 4 bases at V and 1 base at J, with 17 bases between the two ends. The CDR3 DNA is TGTGCCAGCAGCACGGATCCTTCAGGGAGAACTAATGAAAAACTGTTTTTT. Protein sequence: CASSTDPSGRTNEKLFF.

The rearrangement joins TRBV28 to TRBJ1-5, with a possible D match to TRBD1 (5 bases). V dropped 5 bases and J dropped 5 bases, with 13 bases sitting between them. The germline V gene has CDR1 MDHEN and CDR2 SYDVKM. The CDR3 extends over 14 amino acids. The CDR3 protein is CASSPGGGDQPQHF. The CDR3, as DNA: TGTGCCAGCAGTCCCGGCGGGGGGGATCAGCCCCAGCATTTT. Supplemented by reference TRBV28 and TRBJ1-5, the full variable domain reads DVKVTQSSRYLVKRTGEKVFLECVQDMDHENMFWYRQDPGLGLRLIYFSYDVKMKEKGDIPEGYSVSREKKERFSLILESASTNQTSMYLCASSPGGGDQPQHFGDGTRLSIL.

This chain joins TRBV6-5 and TRBJ2-4; 10 bases fit TRBD1. V was clipped by 6 bases and J by 5 bases; unmatched bases: 7. Germline CDR1 is MNHEY and CDR2 is SVGAGI. The CDR3 covers 15 residues. The CDR3 region is CASRETGGGENIQYF. CDR3 nucleotides: TGTGCCAGCAGAGAGACAGGGGGCGGTGAAAACATTCAGTACTTC.

This chain joins TRBV5-6 and TRBJ1-2, with a weak D call TRBD1 (6 bases). Between the trimmed V and J ends, which lost 0 bases and 3 bases, there was a span of 9 bases. CDR1 and CDR2 (germline): SGHDT, YYEEEE. The length of the CDR3 is 14 residues. The DNA for the CDR3 is TGTGCCAGCAGCTTGGGTCAGGGGTACTATGGCTACACCTTC. It yields the protein CASSLGQGYYGYTF.

The chain is built from TRBV6-5 and TRBJ2-1; 9 bases match TRBD2. The CDR3 extends over 12 amino acids. The germline CDR1 and CDR2 sequences are MNHEY and SVGAGI. Germline trimming cut 5 bases from V and 15 bases from J; bases unmatched to any gene: 8. The CDR3 region is CASSPSGGFGFF. CDR3 nucleotide sequence: TGTGCCAGCAGTCCCAGCGGGGGGTTCGGGTTCTTC.

The V gene is TRBV2, the J gene TRBJ2-5; 10 nucleotides align to TRBD2. V lost 3 bases to trimming and J lost 5 bases; unmatched junction nucleotides: 6. The CDR3 is 15 amino acids. Per germline, CDR1 SNHLY and CDR2 FYNNEI. Here the CDR3 DNA reads TGTGCCAGCAGTGAGGCTAGCGGGGGTCTGGAGACCCAGTACTTC. Protein: CASSEASGGLETQYF. The whole variable domain, filled in from reference TRBV2 and TRBJ2-5, reads EPEVTQTPSHQVTQMGQEVILRCVPISNHLYFYWYRQILGQKVEFLVSFYNNEISEKSEIFDDQFSVERPDGSNFTLKIRSTKLEDSAMYFCASSEASGGLETQYFGPGTRLLVL.

This rearrangement joins TRBV10-2 to TRBJ1-5; no clear D. The CDR3 covers 15 residues. Trimming stripped 2 bases from V and 5 bases from J, with 13 bases between. CDR1 is WSHSY, CDR2 SAAADI, per germline. The CDR3 region has the DNA TGCGCCAGCAGTGAGGGTAGGCACGGTCATCAGCCCCAGCATTTT. Its protein product is CASSEGRHGHQPQHF.

The chain has TRBV7-2 and TRBJ1-2, with D unresolved. Germline V gives CDR1 SGHTA, CDR2 FQGNSA. The CDR3 spans 15 residues. With 1 base removed from V and 7 bases from J, the gap between germline ends came to 16 bases. The CDR3 region has the DNA TGTGCCAGCAGCTTAGTTGATGGGGTTGGACGTGGCTACACCTTC. Translating gives CASSLVDGVGRGYTF. Full variable domain (missing parts from reference TRBV7-2 and TRBJ1-2): GAGVSQSPSNKVTEKGKDVELRCDPISGHTALYWYRQSLGQGLEFLIYFQGNSAPDKSGLPSDRFSAERTGGSVSTLTIQRTQQEDSAVYLCASSLVDGVGRGYTFGSGTRLTVV.

V is TRBV15 and J is TRBJ2-2, with 8 positions matching TRBD2. The CDR3 is 16 residues long. V shed 3 bases and J 2 bases; nucleotides not matched to a gene: 5. CDR1 LNHNV and CDR2 YYDKDF come from the germline V gene (reference sequence). CDR3 bases: TGTGCCACCAGCAGGGACGGGGGGGCCAACACCGGGGAGCTGTTTTTT. Encoded protein: CATSRDGGANTGELFF.

V is TRBV19 and J is TRBJ1-1; TRBD1 aligns across 7 bases. Per germline, CDR1 LNHDA and CDR2 SQIVND (reference sequence). Germline trimming cut 7 bases from V and 6 bases from J; bases unmatched to any gene: 5. The CDR3 is 12 amino acids. The DNA of the CDR3 is TGTGCCAGTACAGGGGGTTGGGCTGAAGCTTTCTTT. Its protein is CASTGGWAEAFF.

The DNA for the CDR3 is TGCGCCAGCAGCCCCCGGGGGGGGCGCAACACCGGGGAGCTGTTTTTT. Its protein product is CASSPRGGRNTGELFF. V usage is TRBV5-1 and J usage is TRBJ2-2; 8 bases map to TRBD2. Unmatched junction bases numbered 7, after V lost 4 bases and J lost 2 bases. This CDR3 comprises 16 residues. The germline gives CDR1 SGHRS, CDR2 YFSETQ.

The chain links TRBV5-1 to TRBJ1-1, with a tentative D call TRBD1 (5 bases). Germline assignment: CDR1 SGHRS and CDR2 YFSETQ. This CDR3 region has 13 residues. Trimming pared 3 bases from V and 6 bases from J, leaving 12 bases between. The CDR3 reads CASSWGRAPEAFF. The CDR3, as DNA: TGCGCCAGCAGCTGGGGGAGGGCTCCTGAAGCTTTCTTT. Based on the CDR3 plus reference TRBV5-1 and TRBJ1-1, the full variable domain is KAGVTQTPRYLIKTRGQQVTLSCSPISGHRSVSWYQQTPGQGLQFLFEYFSETQRNKGNFPGRFSGRQFSNSRSEMNVSTLELGDSALYLCASSWGRAPEAFFGQGTRLTVV.

The V call is TRBV30, the J call TRBJ1-1; D not certain. V dropped 4 bases and J dropped 5 bases, with 11 bases sitting between them. The CDR3 loop spans 12 amino acids. The germline gives CDR1 GTSNPN, CDR2 SVGIG (reference sequence). CDR3 DNA sequence: TGTGCCTGGACCGAGGGATGGACTGAAGCTTTCTTT. Translating gives CAWTEGWTEAFF.